This entry concerns a single T cell receptor beta chain. Antigen: not known. Construction of the TCRbeta library involved unique molecular identifiers. MiXCR, applied by TCRdb to the PCR reads, yields one record per CDR3 protein. This sample has about 980,000 distinct CDR3 sequences, with roughly 29% found just once. This record comes from a study of T-cell reconstitution after alpha-beta-depleted transplantation in children. Study-wide points: It was newly produced T cells that mostly accounted for T-cell counts and diversity one year after transplant. It was reported that alpha-beta T cells came from several hundred expanded graft clones (about two months after transplant).

V gave up 4 bases and J gave up 1 base; unmatched junction bases: 5. Germline assignment: CDR1 ENHRY and CDR2 SYGVKD. The CDR3 has 15 amino acids. The sequenced sample was PBMCs, mostly from graft donor cells, obtained 360 days after TCRalphabeta/CD19-depleted stem cell transplant. This receptor was identified in a boy in the first two years of life who had a stem cell transplant for SCID, so the T cells may come from the graft donor. The gene calls are TRBV10-3 and TRBJ2-3; TRBD1 agrees at 7 bases. CDR3 loop: CAISAQGWGTDTQYF. CDR3 bases: TGTGCCATCAGTGCACAGGGGTGGGGCACAGATACGCAGTATTTT.